This is a list of T cell receptor beta chains from one sample in a study of blood T cell dynamics during melanoma immunotherapy. This table comes from immunoSEQ multiplex PCR, and its TCRdb copy is limited to in-frame clones, with some not included. The sample records about 15,000 clones, approximately 88% being singletons. This material consisted of blood, taken from a patient treated with checkpoint blockade. The receptors were sampled from a human donor with melanoma. CDR3s include the opening cysteine and the closing phenylalanine or tryptophan.

v_gene	j_gene	len	CDR3aa
TRBV30	TRBJ1-1	15	CAWSVWDPSRTEAFF
TRBV5-4	TRBJ2-7	14	CASSSGRTGYEQYF
TRBV9	TRBJ2-1	16	CASSVEGDLGYNEQFF
TRBV9	TRBJ2-1	14	CASSLDSRDNEQFF
TRBV7-2	TRBJ1-2	14	CASSLRDAETGYTF
TRBV7-9	TRBJ1-3	14	CASSLTSGGNTIYF
TRBV7-8	TRBJ1-6	15	CASSFGLAPYSPLHF
TRBV19	TRBJ2-1	15	CASSPGLGSYNEQFF
TRBV10-3	TRBJ2-7	16	CAISESLAGGTYEQYF
TRBV6-5	TRBJ1-2	14	CASRPLRDNYGYTF
TRBV7-2	TRBJ2-2	15	CASSLQNQVNGELFF
TRBV5-6	TRBJ2-7	12	CASSQGVSEQYF
TRBV18	TRBJ1-4	17	CASSPGTGGTANEKLFF
TRBV5-1	TRBJ2-2	16	CASTTGDTSNTGELFF
TRBV18	TRBJ2-5	13	CASSQRTQETQYF